This T cell receptor beta chain appears in the sequencing data of a study of blood T cells in healthy people across ages. Trimming took off 6 bases at V and 9 bases at J, with 15 bases between the two ends. The germline CDR1 and CDR2 sequences are ENHRY and SYGVKD. CDR3 length: 13 amino acids. With a J-beta primer mix and a sample-barcoded 5' primer, a second PCR ran about 6 to 11 cycles. Each CDR3 protein gets one entry after TCRdb re-called the 5' RACE reads with MiXCR. The sample includes fewer than 1,200,000 distinct CDR3 sequences, under 30% of them seen just once. These data were likewise used in another study, on T cells of mothers and their children. In that study: Every mother supplied over 8.5 million TCR beta CDR3 reads and every child 2.5 million to 3.5 million.

The origin of this receptor is a girl aged 2 to 10 in good health. The rearrangement uses TRBV10-3 and TRBJ2-4; D possibly corresponds to TRBD1 (6 bases). Sequenced: blood. The CDR3 loop is CAIREDSGTIQYF. CDR3 coding DNA: TGTGCCATCAGAGAGGACAGTGGAACCATTCAGTACTTC.